This T cell receptor beta chain was profiled in a study of vaccination and CD4 T cells after COVID-19. For the study at large: Mild disease affected 8 or 9 convalescent patients and severe disease one, all SARS-CoV-2 positive by nasal swab PCR. Six males and four females, two of them Hispanic, were enrolled as convalescents.

CDR3 size: 18 residues. V was clipped by 2 bases and J by 0 bases; unmatched bases: 6. Germline CDR1 is MNHEY and CDR2 is SVGAGI. Comments on this clonotype: What it binds is not known.

Treatment denoted: approximately 11-day PBMC culture with coronavirus spike peptide pools or control peptides (ViraFEST assay). Before TCRs were sequenced, ViraFEST expanded antigen-specific T cells with peptide pools. The authors cultured around 2.1 million PBMCs per well with 10 IU/ml IL-2 and 10 ug/ml peptide pools. Sequenced with the Oncomine TCR Beta short-read assay was DNA taken from cultured CD4+ T cells. TCRdb ran MiXCR on the PCR reads and lists one entry per CDR3 protein. Among around 20,000 distinct CDR3 sequences, around 40% were seen once, and the ten largest hold 9%. The material was CD4+ T cells from blood, cultured in vitro, obtained after SARS-CoV-2 vaccination. This receptor was obtained from a human donor who had recovered from COVID-19. The chain has TRBV6-5 and TRBJ2-1; 11 bases agree with TRBD2. CDR3 nucleotide sequence: TGTGCCAGCAGTTACGGGACTAGCGGAGTGAGCTCCTACAATGAGCAGTTCTTC. Translating gives CASSYGTSGVSSYNEQFF.